A single T cell receptor (beta chain) is shown here with its context. Trimming left V 1 base short and J 3 bases short, with 10 bases between. CDR3 length: 14 residues. Germline V lookup: CDR1 LNHDA, CDR2 SQIVND (reference sequence). Isolation of the CD4+ and CD8+ populations was accomplished via positive magnetic bead selection, with purity assessed by flow cytometry. The source of the sample is a study of somatic mutations in cytotoxic T cells in rheumatoid arthritis. Only in-frame clones appear in the TCRdb table, and some are missing; sequencing was by immunoSEQ multiplex PCR. Of roughly 17,000 clones in the sample, 65% to 85% are singletons; the top ten hold roughly 10%.

This TCR was sampled from an adult with rheumatoid arthritis. The rearrangement links TRBV19 to TRBJ2-7, with D tentatively TRBD1 (6 bases). Sequencing was performed on CD8+ T cells sorted from blood. The CDR3 DNA sequence: TGTGCCAGTAGTATAGTGGCAGGGGACTACGAGCAGTACTTC. Translation: CASSIVAGDYEQYF.